This TCR beta chain was found in a study of cytomegalovirus exposure and HLA in healthy donors. This table comes from immunoSEQ multiplex PCR, and its TCRdb copy is limited to in-frame clones, with some not included. The profile covers about 170,000 clones, with about 83% appearing a single time and 1.4% taken by the ten largest. Germline values: CDR1 MNHNY, CDR2 SVGAGI (reference sequence). V lost 2 bases and J 1 base, leaving 8 bases between the germline ends. The CDR3 has 14 amino acids. This sequence originates from a woman in her 30s in good health and CMV-seronegative. The sequenced sample was PBMCs. This chain joins TRBV6-6 and TRBJ1-1; D gene unclear. The DNA for the CDR3 is TGTGCCAGCAGTTACGCCGGGGAGAACACTGAAGCTTTCTTT. Protein product: CASSYAGENTEAFF.